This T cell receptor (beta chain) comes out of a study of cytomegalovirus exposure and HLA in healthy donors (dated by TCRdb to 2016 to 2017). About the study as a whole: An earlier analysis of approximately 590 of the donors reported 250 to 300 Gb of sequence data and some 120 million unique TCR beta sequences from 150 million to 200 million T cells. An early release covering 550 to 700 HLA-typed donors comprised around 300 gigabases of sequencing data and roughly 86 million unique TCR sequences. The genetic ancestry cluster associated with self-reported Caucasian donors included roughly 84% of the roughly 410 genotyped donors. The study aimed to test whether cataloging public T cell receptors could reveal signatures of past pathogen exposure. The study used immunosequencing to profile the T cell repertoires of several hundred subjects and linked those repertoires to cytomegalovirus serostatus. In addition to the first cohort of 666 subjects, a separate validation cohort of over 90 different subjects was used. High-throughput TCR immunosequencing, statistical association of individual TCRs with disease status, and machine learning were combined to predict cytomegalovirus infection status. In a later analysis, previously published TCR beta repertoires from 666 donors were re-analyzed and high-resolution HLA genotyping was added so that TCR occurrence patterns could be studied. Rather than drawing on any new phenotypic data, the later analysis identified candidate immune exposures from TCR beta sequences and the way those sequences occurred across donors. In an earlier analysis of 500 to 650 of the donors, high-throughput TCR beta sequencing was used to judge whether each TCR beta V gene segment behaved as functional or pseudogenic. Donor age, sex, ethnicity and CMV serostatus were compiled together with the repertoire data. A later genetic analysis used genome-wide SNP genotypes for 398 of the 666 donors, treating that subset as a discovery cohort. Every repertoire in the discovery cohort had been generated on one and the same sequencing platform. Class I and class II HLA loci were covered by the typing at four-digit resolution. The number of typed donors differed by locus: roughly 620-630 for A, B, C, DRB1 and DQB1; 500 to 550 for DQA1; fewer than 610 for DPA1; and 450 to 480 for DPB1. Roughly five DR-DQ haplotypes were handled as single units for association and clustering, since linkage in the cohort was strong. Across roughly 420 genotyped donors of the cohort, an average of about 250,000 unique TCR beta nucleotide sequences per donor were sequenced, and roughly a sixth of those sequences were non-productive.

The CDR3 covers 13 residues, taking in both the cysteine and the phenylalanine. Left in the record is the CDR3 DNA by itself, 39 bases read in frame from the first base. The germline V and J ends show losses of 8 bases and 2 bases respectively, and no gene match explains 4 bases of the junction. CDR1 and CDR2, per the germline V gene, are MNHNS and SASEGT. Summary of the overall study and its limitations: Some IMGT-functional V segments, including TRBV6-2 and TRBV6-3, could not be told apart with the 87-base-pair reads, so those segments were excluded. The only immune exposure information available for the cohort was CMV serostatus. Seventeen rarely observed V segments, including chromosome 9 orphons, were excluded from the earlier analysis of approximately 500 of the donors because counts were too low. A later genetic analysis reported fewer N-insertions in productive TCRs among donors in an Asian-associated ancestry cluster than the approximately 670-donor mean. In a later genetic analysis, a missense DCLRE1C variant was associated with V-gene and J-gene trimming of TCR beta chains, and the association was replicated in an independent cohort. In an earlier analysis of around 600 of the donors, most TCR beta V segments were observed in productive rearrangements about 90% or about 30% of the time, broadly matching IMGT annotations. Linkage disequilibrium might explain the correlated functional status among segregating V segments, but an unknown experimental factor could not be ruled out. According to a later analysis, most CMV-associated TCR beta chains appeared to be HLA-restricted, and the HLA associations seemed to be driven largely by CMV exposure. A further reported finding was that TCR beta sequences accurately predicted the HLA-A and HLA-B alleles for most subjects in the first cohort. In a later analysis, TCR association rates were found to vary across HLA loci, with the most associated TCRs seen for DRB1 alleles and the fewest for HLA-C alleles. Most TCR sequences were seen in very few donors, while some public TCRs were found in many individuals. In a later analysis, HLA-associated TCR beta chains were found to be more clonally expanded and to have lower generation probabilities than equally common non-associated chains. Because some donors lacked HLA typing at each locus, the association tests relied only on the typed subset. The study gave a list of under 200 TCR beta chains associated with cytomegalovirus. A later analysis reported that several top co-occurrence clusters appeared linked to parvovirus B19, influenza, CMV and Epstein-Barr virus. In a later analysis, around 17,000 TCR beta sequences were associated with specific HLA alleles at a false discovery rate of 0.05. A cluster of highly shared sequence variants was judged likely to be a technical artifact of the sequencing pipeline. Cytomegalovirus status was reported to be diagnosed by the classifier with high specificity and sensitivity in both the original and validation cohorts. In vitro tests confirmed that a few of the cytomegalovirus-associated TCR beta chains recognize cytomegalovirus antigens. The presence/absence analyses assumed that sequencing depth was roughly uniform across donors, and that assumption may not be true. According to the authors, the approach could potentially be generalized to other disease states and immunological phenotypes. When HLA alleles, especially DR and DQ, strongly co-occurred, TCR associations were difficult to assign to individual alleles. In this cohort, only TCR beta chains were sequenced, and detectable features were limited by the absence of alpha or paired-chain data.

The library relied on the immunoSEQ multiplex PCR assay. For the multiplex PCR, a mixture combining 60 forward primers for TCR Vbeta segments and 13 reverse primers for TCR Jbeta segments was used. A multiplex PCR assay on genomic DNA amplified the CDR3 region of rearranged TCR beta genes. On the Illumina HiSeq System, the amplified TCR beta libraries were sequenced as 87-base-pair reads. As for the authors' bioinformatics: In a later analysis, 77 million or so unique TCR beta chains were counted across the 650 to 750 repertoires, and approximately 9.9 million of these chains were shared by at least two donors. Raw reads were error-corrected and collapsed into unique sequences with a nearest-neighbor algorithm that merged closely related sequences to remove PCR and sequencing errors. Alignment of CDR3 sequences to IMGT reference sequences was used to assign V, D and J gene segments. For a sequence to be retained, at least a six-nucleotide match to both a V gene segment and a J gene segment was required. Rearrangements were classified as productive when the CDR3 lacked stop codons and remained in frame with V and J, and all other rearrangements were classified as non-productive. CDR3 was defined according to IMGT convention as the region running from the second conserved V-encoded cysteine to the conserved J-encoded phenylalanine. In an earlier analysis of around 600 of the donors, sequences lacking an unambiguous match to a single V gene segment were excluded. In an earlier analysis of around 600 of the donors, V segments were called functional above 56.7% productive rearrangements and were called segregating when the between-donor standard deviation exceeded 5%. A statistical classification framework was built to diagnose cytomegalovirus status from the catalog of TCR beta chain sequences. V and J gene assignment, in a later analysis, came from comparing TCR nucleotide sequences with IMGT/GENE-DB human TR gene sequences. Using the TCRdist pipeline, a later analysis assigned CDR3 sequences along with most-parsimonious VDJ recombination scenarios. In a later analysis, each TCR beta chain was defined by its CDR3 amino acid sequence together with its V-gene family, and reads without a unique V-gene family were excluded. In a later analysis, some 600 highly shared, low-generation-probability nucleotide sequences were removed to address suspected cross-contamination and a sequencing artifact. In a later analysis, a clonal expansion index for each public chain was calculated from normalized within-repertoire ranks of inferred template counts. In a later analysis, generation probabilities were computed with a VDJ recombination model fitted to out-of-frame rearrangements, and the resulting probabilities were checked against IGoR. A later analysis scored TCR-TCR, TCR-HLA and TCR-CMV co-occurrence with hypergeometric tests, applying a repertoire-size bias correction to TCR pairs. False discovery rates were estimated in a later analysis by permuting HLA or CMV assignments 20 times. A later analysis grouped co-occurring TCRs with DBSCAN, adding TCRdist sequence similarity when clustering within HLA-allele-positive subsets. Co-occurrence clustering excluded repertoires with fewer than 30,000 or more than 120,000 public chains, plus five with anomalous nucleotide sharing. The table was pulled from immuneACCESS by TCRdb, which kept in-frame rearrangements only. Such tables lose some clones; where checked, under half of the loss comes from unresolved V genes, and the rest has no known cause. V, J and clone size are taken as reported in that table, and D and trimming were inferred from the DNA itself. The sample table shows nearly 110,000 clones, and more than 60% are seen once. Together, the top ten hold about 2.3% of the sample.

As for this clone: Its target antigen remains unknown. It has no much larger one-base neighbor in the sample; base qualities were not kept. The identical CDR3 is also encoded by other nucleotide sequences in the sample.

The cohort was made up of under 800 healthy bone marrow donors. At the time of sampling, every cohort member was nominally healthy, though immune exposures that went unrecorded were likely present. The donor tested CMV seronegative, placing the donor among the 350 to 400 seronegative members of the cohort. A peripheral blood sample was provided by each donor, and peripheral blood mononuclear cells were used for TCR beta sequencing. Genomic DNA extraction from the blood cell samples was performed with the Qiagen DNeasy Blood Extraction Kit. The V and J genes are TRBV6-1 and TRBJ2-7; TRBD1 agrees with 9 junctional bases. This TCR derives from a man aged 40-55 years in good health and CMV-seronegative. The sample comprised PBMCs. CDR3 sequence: CASHRDRAYEQYF. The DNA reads TGTGCCAGCCACCGGGACAGGGCCTACGAGCAGTACTTC.